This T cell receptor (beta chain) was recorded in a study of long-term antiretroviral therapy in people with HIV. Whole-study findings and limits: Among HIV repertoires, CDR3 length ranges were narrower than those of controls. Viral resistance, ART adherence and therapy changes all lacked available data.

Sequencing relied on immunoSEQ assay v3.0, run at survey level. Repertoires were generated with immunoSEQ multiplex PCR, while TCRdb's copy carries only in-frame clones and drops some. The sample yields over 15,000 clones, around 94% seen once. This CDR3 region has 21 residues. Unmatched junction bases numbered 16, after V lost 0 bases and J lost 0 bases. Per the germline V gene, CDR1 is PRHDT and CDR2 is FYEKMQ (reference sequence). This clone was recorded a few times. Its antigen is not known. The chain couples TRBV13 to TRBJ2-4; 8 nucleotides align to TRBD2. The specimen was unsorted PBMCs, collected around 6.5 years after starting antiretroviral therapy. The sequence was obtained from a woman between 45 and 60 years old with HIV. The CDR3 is CASSLGLSETSVPLAKNIQYF. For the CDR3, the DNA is TGTGCCAGCAGCTTAGGCCTCTCAGAGACTAGCGTTCCCCTAGCCAAAAACATTCAGTACTTC.